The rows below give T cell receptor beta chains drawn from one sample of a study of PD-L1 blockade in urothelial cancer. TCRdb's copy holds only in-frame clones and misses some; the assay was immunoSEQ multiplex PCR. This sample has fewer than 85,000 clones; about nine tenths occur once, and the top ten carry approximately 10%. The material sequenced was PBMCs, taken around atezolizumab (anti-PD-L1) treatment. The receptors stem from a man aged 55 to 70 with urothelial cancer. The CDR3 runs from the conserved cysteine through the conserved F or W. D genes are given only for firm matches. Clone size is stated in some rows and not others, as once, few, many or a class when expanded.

CDR3 DNA: TGTGCCAGCAGCTTAGCGGGACAGGGAGGTTACGAGCAGTACTTC; CDR3 protein: CASSLAGQGGYEQYF; D gene: TRBD1; clone size: NA; J gene: TRBJ2-7; V gene: TRBV11-2
CDR3 DNA: TGTGCCAGCAGATCCCTAGCGGGGGGGAACACCGGGGAGCTGTTTTTT; CDR3 protein: CASRSLAGGNTGELFF; D gene: TRBD2; clone size: NA; J gene: TRBJ2-2; V gene: TRBV2
CDR3 DNA: TGTGCCAGCAGCCGAAGGGGGACAGTCTCCTACGAGCAGTACTTC; CDR3 protein: CASSRRGTVSYEQYF; D gene: TRBD1; clone size: NA; J gene: TRBJ2-7; V gene: TRBV14
CDR3 DNA: TGTGCCAGTAGTTGGACAGGGAGCTCCTACGAGCAGTACTTC; CDR3 protein: CASSWTGSSYEQYF; D gene: TRBD1; clone size: few; J gene: TRBJ2-7; V gene: TRBV19
CDR3 DNA: TGTGCCAGCAGTGGGGGAGGGTTTGAGACTTCACCCCTCCACTTT; CDR3 protein: CASSGGGFETSPLHF; D gene: NA; clone size: NA; J gene: TRBJ1-6; V gene: TRBV2
CDR3 DNA: TGTGCCAGCAGTGTGAACAGGCCGCTGGACCAGTACTTC; CDR3 protein: CASSVNRPLDQYF; D gene: NA; clone size: once; J gene: TRBJ2-5; V gene: TRBV2
CDR3 DNA: TGTGCCAGCAGCGTAGGGGCCCTCGAGCAGTACTTC; CDR3 protein: CASSVGALEQYF; D gene: NA; clone size: NA; J gene: TRBJ2-7; V gene: TRBV9
CDR3 DNA: TGCGCCAGCAGCCGAGGGACTAGCGGGATCGACGAGCAGTACTTC; CDR3 protein: CASSRGTSGIDEQYF; D gene: TRBD2; clone size: few; J gene: TRBJ2-7; V gene: TRBV5-1
CDR3 DNA: TGTGCCAGCAGCGAGGGTCCGAATAATGAAAAACTGTTTTTT; CDR3 protein: CASSEGPNNEKLFF; D gene: NA; clone size: few; J gene: TRBJ1-4; V gene: TRBV5-5
CDR3 DNA: TGTGCCATCCGGGACAGGGCCTACGAGCAGTACTTC; CDR3 protein: CAIRDRAYEQYF; D gene: TRBD1; clone size: NA; J gene: TRBJ2-7; V gene: TRBV10-3
CDR3 DNA: TGTGCCAGCAGCTTATTGGACTCGCCTCGGGAAGAGACCCAGTACTTC; CDR3 protein: CASSLLDSPREETQYF; D gene: NA; clone size: NA; J gene: TRBJ2-5; V gene: TRBV5-6
CDR3 DNA: TGTGCCAGTTCCTCCCCGGGGACTAGTATCTACGAGCAGTACTTC; CDR3 protein: CASSSPGTSIYEQYF; D gene: TRBD2; clone size: NA; J gene: TRBJ2-7; V gene: TRBV27
CDR3 DNA: TGTGCCAGCAGTTCGACAGGGTTTAAAAACATTCAGTACTTC; CDR3 protein: CASSSTGFKNIQYF; D gene: TRBD1; clone size: NA; J gene: TRBJ2-4; V gene: TRBV6-4
CDR3 DNA: TGTGCCAGCACCGGGACACCACAAGAGACCCAGTACTTC; CDR3 protein: CASTGTPQETQYF; D gene: NA; clone size: NA; J gene: TRBJ2-5; V gene: TRBV7-9
CDR3 DNA: TGCGCCAGCAGTCTGTCAGGGTTTTCTACCGGGGAGCTGTTTTTT; CDR3 protein: CASSLSGFSTGELFF; D gene: NA; clone size: NA; J gene: TRBJ2-2; V gene: TRBV5-1
CDR3 DNA: TGTGCCAGCTCCGGACAGGGATCGTACTACGAGCAGTACTTC; CDR3 protein: CASSGQGSYYEQYF; D gene: TRBD1; clone size: NA; J gene: TRBJ2-7; V gene: TRBV2
CDR3 DNA: TGTGCCAGCAGCCGAGACTACAATGAGCAGTTCTTC; CDR3 protein: CASSRDYNEQFF; D gene: NA; clone size: NA; J gene: TRBJ2-1; V gene: TRBV5-4
CDR3 DNA: TGTGCCAGCAGCGTATTACAGGGTTTTGGTGAAGCTTTCTTT; CDR3 protein: CASSVLQGFGEAFF; D gene: NA; clone size: once; J gene: TRBJ1-1; V gene: TRBV11-3
CDR3 DNA: TGCGCCAGCAGCTTGGGACCTGGCAGGGGCTCTGGAAACACCATATATTTT; CDR3 protein: CASSLGPGRGSGNTIYF; D gene: NA; clone size: NA; J gene: TRBJ1-3; V gene: TRBV5-1
CDR3 DNA: TGTGCCAGCAGCGCTCGACCGGCACAGGGGAGTTGTCAGCCCCAGCATTTT; CDR3 protein: CASSARPAQGSCQPQHF; D gene: TRBD1; clone size: NA; J gene: TRBJ1-5; V gene: TRBV9
CDR3 DNA: TGCGCCAGCACGGCAGGGGATGGCTACACCTTC; CDR3 protein: CASTAGDGYTF; D gene: NA; clone size: NA; J gene: TRBJ1-2; V gene: TRBV10-2
CDR3 DNA: TGTGCCAGCAGTTACTCAGCAGGGTCTAATCAGCCCCAGCATTTT; CDR3 protein: CASSYSAGSNQPQHF; D gene: NA; clone size: NA; J gene: TRBJ1-5; V gene: TRBV6-5
CDR3 DNA: TGTGCCAGCAGTTTAATTATGTCGGGTCTCGGAAACACCATATATTTT; CDR3 protein: CASSLIMSGLGNTIYF; D gene: NA; clone size: NA; J gene: TRBJ1-3; V gene: TRBV28
CDR3 DNA: TGTGCCAGCAGCTTAACGGGCCCGACCACAGATACGCAGTATTTT; CDR3 protein: CASSLTGPTTDTQYF; D gene: NA; clone size: NA; J gene: TRBJ2-3; V gene: TRBV7-3
CDR3 DNA: TGCGCCAGCAGCTTAGGACAGGTCTCTGGAAACACCATATATTTT; CDR3 protein: CASSLGQVSGNTIYF; D gene: TRBD1; clone size: NA; J gene: TRBJ1-3; V gene: TRBV5-1
CDR3 DNA: TGTGCCAGCAGGGACAGAATCTACGAGCAGTACTTC; CDR3 protein: CASRDRIYEQYF; D gene: NA; clone size: NA; J gene: TRBJ2-7; V gene: TRBV6-1
CDR3 DNA: TGTGCCAGCAGCTTAATGGACGGAGGATCAGAGCAGTACTTC; CDR3 protein: CASSLMDGGSEQYF; D gene: NA; clone size: NA; J gene: TRBJ2-7; V gene: TRBV7-2
CDR3 DNA: TGCGCCAGCAGCTTGGGGGCGGGTTTGGCTGAAGCTTTCTTT; CDR3 protein: CASSLGAGLAEAFF; D gene: NA; clone size: NA; J gene: TRBJ1-1; V gene: TRBV5-1
CDR3 DNA: TGTGCCAGCAGCCAAGATTCGAGGGGGAACCTGGCCCTCCACTTT; CDR3 protein: CASSQDSRGNLALHF; D gene: NA; clone size: NA; J gene: TRBJ1-6; V gene: TRBV4-2
CDR3 DNA: TGCGCCAGCAGATATCCAAACAGGGACGGCGGCTACACCTTC; CDR3 protein: CASRYPNRDGGYTF; D gene: NA; clone size: NA; J gene: TRBJ1-2; V gene: TRBV5-1
CDR3 DNA: TGTGCCAGCACCCTGGACAGCAGCAATCAGCCCCAGCATTTT; CDR3 protein: CASTLDSSNQPQHF; D gene: NA; clone size: NA; J gene: TRBJ1-5; V gene: TRBV2
CDR3 DNA: TGTGCCAGCAGCGAAGCGGGGCAAGAGACCCAGTACTTC; CDR3 protein: CASSEAGQETQYF; D gene: TRBD2; clone size: NA; J gene: TRBJ2-5; V gene: TRBV9
CDR3 DNA: TGTGCCAGCTCACCAGCAGGTGTGAGCAATCAGCCCCAGCATTTT; CDR3 protein: CASSPAGVSNQPQHF; D gene: NA; clone size: once; J gene: TRBJ1-5; V gene: TRBV18
CDR3 DNA: TGTGCCTGGAGTATTGTCACTCCGAATGGCTACACCTTC; CDR3 protein: CAWSIVTPNGYTF; D gene: NA; clone size: NA; J gene: TRBJ1-2; V gene: TRBV30
CDR3 DNA: TGTGCCAGCAGTTTGGACAGGGAAGGCTATGGCTACACCTTC; CDR3 protein: CASSLDREGYGYTF; D gene: TRBD1; clone size: NA; J gene: TRBJ1-2; V gene: TRBV27